Presented here are 8 T cell receptor beta chains from one specimen sequenced in a study of cytomegalovirus exposure and HLA in healthy donors. PCR used 60 Vbeta primers and 13 Jbeta primers. Repertoires were generated with immunoSEQ multiplex PCR, while TCRdb's copy carries only in-frame clones and drops some. The sample lists 150,000 to 200,000 clones; 75% to 80% were seen once. Material for sequencing was PBMCs. Receptors were obtained from a woman in her 50s in good health and CMV-seropositive.

This chain joins TRBV7-2 and TRBJ2-7; 7 bases line up with TRBD2. With V trimmed by 1 base and J by 1 base, 4 bases remained unmatched. From germline, CDR1 is SGHTA and CDR2 FQGNSA. The CDR3 consists of 15 residues. CDR3 coding DNA: TGTGCCAGCAGCTTAGGGCGGGAGTGGTCCTACGAGCAGTACTTC. Its translation is CASSLGREWSYEQYF.

The chain is built from TRBV28 and TRBJ1-2; 10 bases are shared with TRBD1. CDR3 size: 15 residues. Trimming at V came to 6 bases and at J to 3 bases, leaving 7 bases not matched to a gene. The germline V gene has CDR1 MDHEN and CDR2 SYDVKM. CDR3 region: CASRATGTGDYGYTF. The CDR3, as DNA: TGTGCCAGCAGGGCAACCGGGACAGGGGACTATGGCTACACCTTC.

The genes are TRBV11-2 and TRBJ1-2; 8 nucleotides align to TRBD1. This CDR3 is built from 16 residues. Germline assignment: CDR1 SGHAT and CDR2 FQNNGV. With 4 bases clipped from V and 2 bases from J, the junction kept 9 bases outside the gene matches. CDR3 nucleotide sequence: TGTGCCAGCAGCTCAGCGCACCAGGGGGCGAACTATGGCTACACCTTC. It yields the protein CASSSAHQGANYGYTF.

This chain connects TRBV2 to TRBJ2-1; TRBD2 aligns across 7 bases. The junction had 10 bases not matched to a gene; V was cut back by 11 bases and J by 0 bases. Germline V gene sequence: CDR1 SNHLY, CDR2 FYNNEI. The CDR3 is 15 amino acids. The CDR3 here is CAGGEDGSSYNEQFF. The CDR3 DNA follows: TGTGCCGGGGGGGAGGACGGGAGCTCCTACAATGAGCAGTTCTTC.

The V gene is TRBV19, the J gene TRBJ2-1; tentatively, D is TRBD2 (5 bases). V lost 2 bases, J lost 10 bases, and 9 bases lay in between. Germline V gene data show CDR1 as LNHDA and CDR2 as SQIVND (reference sequence). The CDR3 is 12 amino acids. CDR3 in amino acids: CASSIYRGEQFF. The CDR3 coding sequence is TGTGCCAGTAGTATATACCGAGGGGAGCAGTTCTTC.

V usage is TRBV2 and J usage is TRBJ2-2, with TRBD2 matching 7 bases. After removal of 7 bases from V and 8 bases from J, the junction contained 13 bases not matched to a gene. The length of the CDR3 is 15 residues. Germline CDR1 is SNHLY and CDR2 is FYNNEI. In DNA form, the CDR3 reads TGTGCCAGCAACCTTGGGGAGGGGTCAGTTGGGGAGCTGTTTTTT. Protein product: CASNLGEGSVGELFF.

This chain joins TRBV7-2 and TRBJ2-3; TRBD2 matches at 9 bases. This CDR3 is built from 16 residues. Germline-derived CDR1 and CDR2 are SGHTA and FQGNSA. The J segment lost 3 bases and the V segment lost 5 bases, leaving 9 bases of the junction unmatched. CDR3 in DNA: TGTGCCAGCAGCGCTTTAGCGGGAGTATCGACAGATACGCAGTATTTT. This codes for CASSALAGVSTDTQYF.

V is TRBV2 and J is TRBJ1-3, with unresolved D. V lost 7 bases, J lost 4 bases, and 5 bases lay in between. There are 11 residues in the CDR3. Germline V gene data show CDR1 as SNHLY and CDR2 as FYNNEI. CDR3 region: CASKQGNTIYF. CDR3 nucleotides: TGTGCCAGCAAACAGGGAAACACCATATATTTT.